This T cell receptor beta chain was recorded in a study of T cells in Graves' hyperthyroidism and ophthalmopathy. CDR1 is DFQATT and CDR2 is SNEGSKA in the germline V gene (reference sequence). This CDR3 spans 12 amino acids. V shed 6 bases and J shed 8 bases, with 16 bases lying between them. TCR beta CDR3 sequences were amplified from RNA transcripts. TCR CDR3 underwent first-round RT-PCR with the HTBI primer set. MiXCR, run by TCRdb on the multiplex PCR reads, gives a single entry per CDR3 protein. The sample lists hundreds of thousands of distinct CDR3 sequences, around 20% occurring once. This clonotype was seen more than once but under ten times.

Sequenced: blood. This TCR was sampled from a man younger than 40 with Graves' ophthalmopathy. The rearrangement joins TRBV20-1 to TRBJ1-2; no clear D. CDR3 residues: CSASSELYGYTF. CDR3 nucleotide sequence: TGCAGTGCAAGCAGTGAGCTATACGGCTACACCTTC.